This entry lists 7 T cell receptor beta chains sequenced from one sample in a study of T cells in Graves' hyperthyroidism and ophthalmopathy. Researchers took RNA transcripts and amplified the TCR beta CDR3 regions from them. An initial round of RT-PCR targeting the TCR CDR3 relied on the HTBI primer set. TCRdb reprocessed the multiplex PCR reads via MiXCR and lists one record per CDR3 protein. This repertoire shows about 320,000 distinct CDR3 sequences, 16% found once; its top ten account for approximately 31%. Material for sequencing was blood. These receptors originate from a man aged 25 to 40 with Graves' hyperthyroidism.

This clonotype occurred many times. J is TRBJ2-1 and V is TRBV5-1; the D gene is possibly TRBD2 (6 bases). Per the germline V gene, CDR1 is SGHRS and CDR2 is YFSETQ. V was shortened by 5 bases and J by 8 bases, with 14 bases between the two germline ends. CDR3 size: 13 residues. In nucleotides, the CDR3 is TGCGCCAGCAGTCGACTAGACGGGTATGAGCAGTTCTTC. Protein: CASSRLDGYEQFF.

This rearrangement joins TRBV9 to TRBJ2-1; 13 bases are a match to TRBD2. CDR3 length: 15 residues. Germline V gene data show CDR1 as SGDLS and CDR2 as YYNGEE. The trim removed 4 bases at V and 15 bases at J, leaving 13 bases unmatched. The CDR3 nucleotides are TGTGCCAGCAGCCCCCGGACTAGCGGGAGTGACGGCCCGTTCTTC. Its protein product is CASSPRTSGSDGPFF.

This clonotype has just a few counts. The chain couples TRBV29-1 to TRBJ2-5, with no clear D. CDR3 length equals 12 residues. V was cut by 5 bases and J by 0 bases, with 7 bases left in between. CDR1 is SQVTM, CDR2 ANQGSEA, per germline. The CDR3 protein is CSVSGHQETQYF. The CDR3 coding sequence is TGCAGCGTTTCAGGACACCAAGAGACCCAGTACTTC.

At least ten counts were recorded for this clonotype. The chain recombines TRBV12-3 or TRBV12-4 with TRBJ1-1; unclear D gene. V lost 7 bases and J lost 8, with 11 bases in between. This CDR3 region has 11 residues. In DNA, the CDR3 is TGTGCCAGCACCTCCGGGCCAGAAGCTTTCTTT. Its translation is CASTSGPEAFF.

Of note for this clonotype: One end of the junction varies from germline; a read error may be responsible. The chain uses TRBV28 and TRBJ2-2; tentatively, D is TRBD1 (6 bases). CDR3 length equals 16 residues. Germline loops: CDR1 MDHEN, CDR2 SYDVKM. The CDR3 nucleotides are TGTGCCAGCACTGTACAGGGTTTTCCGAACACCGGGGAGCTGGTTTTT. This gives the protein CASTVQGFPNTGELVF.

This clonotype has at least ten counts. V usage is TRBV2 and J usage is TRBJ2-3; a possible D gene is TRBD1 (6 bases). The CDR3 has 15 amino acids. The germline gives CDR1 SNHLY, CDR2 FYNNEI. The V gene lost 6 bases and the J gene lost 2 bases, with 15 bases spanning the gap. CDR3 protein: CASRPGQPITDTQYF. The CDR3 nucleotides read TGTGCCAGCAGGCCGGGACAACCCATCACAGATACGCAGTATTTT.

This clonotype was seen repeatedly, ten times or more. This sequence joins TRBV5-1 and TRBJ1-1; TRBD1 is a possible D gene (5 bases). Germline V CDR1 and CDR2: SGHRS, YFSETQ. The CDR3 has 13 amino acids. V lost 0 bases, J lost 6 bases, and 9 bases lay in between. CDR3 sequence (DNA): TGCGCCAGCAGCTTGGCCGGGGGGTCTGAAGCTTTCTTT. This translates into CASSLAGGSEAFF.